This TCR beta chain was sequenced for a study of shared clonotypes between healthy human individuals. This CDR3 contains 14 residues. Trimming removed 4 bases from V and 5 bases from J; junction bases left unmatched: 2. Germline CDR1 SNHLY, CDR2 FYNNEI. The table came from immunoSEQ multiplex PCR; TCRdb's copy has only in-frame clones and leaves some out. The sample contains 950,000 to 1,200,000 clones, approximately 80% of which appear only once. The material sequenced was memory CD4+ T cells from PBMCs. Indicated subset: CD45RA-negative fraction. This TCR came from a man younger than 35 in good health. Some clones in this sample may be carry-over from other donors' samples. The chain recombines TRBV2 with TRBJ1-5; 10 nucleotides match TRBD1. In DNA form, the CDR3 reads TGTGCCAGCAGTGTGGGGACAGGGGATCAGCCCCAGCATTTT. Protein product: CASSVGTGDQPQHF. The full variable domain, completed using reference TRBV2 and TRBJ1-5, is EPEVTQTPSHQVTQMGQEVILRCVPISNHLYFYWYRQILGQKVEFLVSFYNNEISEKSEIFDDQFSVERPDGSNFTLKIRSTKLEDSAMYFCASSVGTGDQPQHFGDGTRLSIL.